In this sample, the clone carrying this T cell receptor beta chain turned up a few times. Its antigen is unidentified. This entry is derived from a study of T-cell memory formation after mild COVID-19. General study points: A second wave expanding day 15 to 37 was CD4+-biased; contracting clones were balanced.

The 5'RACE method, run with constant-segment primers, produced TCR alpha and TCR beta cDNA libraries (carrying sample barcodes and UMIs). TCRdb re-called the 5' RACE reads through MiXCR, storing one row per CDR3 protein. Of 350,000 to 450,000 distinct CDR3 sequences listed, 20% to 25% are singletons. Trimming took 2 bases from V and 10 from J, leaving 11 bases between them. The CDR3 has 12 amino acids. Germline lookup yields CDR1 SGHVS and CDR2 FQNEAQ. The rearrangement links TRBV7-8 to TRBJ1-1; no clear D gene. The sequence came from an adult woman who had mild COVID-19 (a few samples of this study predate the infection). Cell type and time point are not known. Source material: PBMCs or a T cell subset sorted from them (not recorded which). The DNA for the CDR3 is TGTGCCAGCAGCTTAAATTTGGGCGGAGCTTTCTTT. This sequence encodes CASSLNLGGAFF.